This TCR beta chain was documented in a study of blood T cell repertoires in COVID-19 (dated by TCRdb to about 2020). Some background on the complete study: Samples from collaborators originated in the United States, Italy and Spain and spanned both the acute and convalescent phases of COVID-19. The material from the prospective study consisted of cDNA or gDNA derived from T cells, B-cell-depleted T cells, or PBMCs. The dataset comprised deeply sampled blood TCRbeta repertoires from subjects exposed to, actively infected with, or recovered from COVID-19. The repertoires were released in a freely available public database intended as a resource for research on the immune response to SARS-CoV-2. Samples were obtained from the ongoing ImmuneRACE study (first 160 participants) and from approximately 1,200 subjects provided by 6 global collaborators. The sample metadata nearly always contained a de-identified subject ID, COVID-19 status, age in years and sex. Where available, HLA class I and class II types were obtained from metadata supplied by the sample provider rather than from assay-based typing.

With respect to this clone: Its antigen specificity is not known. Base qualities were left out, and no much larger clone turns up one base away.

One collaborating source in Seattle enrolled patients during active infection and followed them longitudinally through the course of disease. Each collaborating institution followed its own protocols to collect whole blood in K2EDTA tubes. For TCRbeta analysis, collaborators shipped samples in one of three forms: frozen whole blood, isolated PBMCs, or DNA extracted from either of those sample types. The immunoSEQ Assay, a bias-controlled multiplex PCR, was used to amplify TCRbeta CDR3 regions from genomic DNA. The paper's processing steps were these. The number of nucleated cells in each sample was estimated from the amplification of reference gene primers within the assay. To quantify the absolute abundance of each unique TCRbeta CDR3 rearrangement, sequence reads were collapsed and filtered. For each sample, productive Simpson clonality was calculated by taking the square root of Simpson's diversity index across productive rearrangements. TCRdb re-hosts the immuneACCESS table, in-frame sequences only. Its copies lack some clones; in the studies checked, an unresolved V gene accounts for under half of them, and the cause for the rest is not known. D and trimming come from the DNA, and the V and J calls and clone size come from that table. In this sample the table shows just under 45,000 clones, 85% to 90% of which occur a single time. Roughly 3.7% of the sample goes to the ten largest clones.

General study outcomes and caveats: Clinical and demographic metadata were provided uncurated, with the amount varying by source and participant.

The clonotype was recovered from a man in his forties with COVID-19, enrolled during active disease. Sequences were obtained from peripheral blood.

The CDR3 region has the sequence CASSMTGEYGYTF. In nucleotide form, the sequence is TGCGCCAGCAGCATGACAGGGGAATATGGCTACACCTTC. The rearrangement joined TRBV5-1 to TRBJ1-2; TRBD1 aligns with 8 central bases. The germline V gene yields SGHRS for CDR1 and YFSETQ for CDR2. Trimming takes 4 bases off V and 5 bases off J; junction bases not matched to a gene: 4. The CDR3 contains 13 residues, cysteine and phenylalanine counted. The DNA shown is the 39-base CDR3, in frame from base 1.